The entry that follows covers one T cell receptor (beta chain) sequence. This entry belongs to a study of blood T cell repertoires in COVID-19. This CDR3 is 17 amino acids long. Germline V CDR1 and CDR2: SEHNR, FQNEAQ (reference sequence). V was clipped by 5 bases and J by 4 bases; unmatched bases: 16. Assay used: immunoSEQ multiplex PCR; TCRdb lists only in-frame clones, some missing. Among some 250,000 clones listed, around 89% were seen once. This receptor was identified in a woman between 35 and 50 years old who had recovered from COVID-19. The rearrangement links TRBV7-9 to TRBJ1-2; TRBD1 matches 7 bases. The sample was peripheral blood. This chain's CDR3 is CASSPTTRTGQSYGYTF. CDR3 coding DNA: TGTGCCAGCAGCCCCACCACCAGGACAGGCCAATCCTATGGCTACACCTTC.